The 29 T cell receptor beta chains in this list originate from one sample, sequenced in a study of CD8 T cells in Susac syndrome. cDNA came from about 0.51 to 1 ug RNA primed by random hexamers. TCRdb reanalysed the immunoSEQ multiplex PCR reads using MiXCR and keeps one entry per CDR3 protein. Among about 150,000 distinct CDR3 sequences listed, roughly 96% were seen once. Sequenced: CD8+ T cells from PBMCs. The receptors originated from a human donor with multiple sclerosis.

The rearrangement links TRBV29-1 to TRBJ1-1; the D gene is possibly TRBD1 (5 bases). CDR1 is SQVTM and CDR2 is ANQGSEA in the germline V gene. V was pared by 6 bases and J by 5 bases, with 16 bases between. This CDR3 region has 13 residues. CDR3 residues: CSVRAGRWTEAFF. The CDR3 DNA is TGCAGCGTCAGGGCAGGTCGTTGGACTGAAGCTTTCTTT.

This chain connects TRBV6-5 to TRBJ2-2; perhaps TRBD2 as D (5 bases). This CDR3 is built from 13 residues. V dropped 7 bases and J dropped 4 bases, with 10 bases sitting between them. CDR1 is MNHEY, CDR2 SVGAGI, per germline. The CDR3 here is CASTYGGTGELFF. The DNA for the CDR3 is TGTGCCAGCACCTACGGAGGCACCGGGGAGCTGTTTTTT.

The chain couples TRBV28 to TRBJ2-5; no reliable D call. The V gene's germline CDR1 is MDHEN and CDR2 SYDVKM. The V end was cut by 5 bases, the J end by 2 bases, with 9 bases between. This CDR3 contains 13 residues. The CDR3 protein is CASSPPLQETQYF. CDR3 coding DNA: TGTGCCAGCAGTCCCCCATTACAAGAGACCCAGTACTTC.

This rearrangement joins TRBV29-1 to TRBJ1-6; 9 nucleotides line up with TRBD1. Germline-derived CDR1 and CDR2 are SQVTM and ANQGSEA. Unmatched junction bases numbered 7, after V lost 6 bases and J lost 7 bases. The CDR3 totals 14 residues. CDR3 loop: CSVGTGTGNSPLHF. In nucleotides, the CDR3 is TGCAGCGTAGGAACCGGGACAGGGAATTCACCCCTCCACTTT.

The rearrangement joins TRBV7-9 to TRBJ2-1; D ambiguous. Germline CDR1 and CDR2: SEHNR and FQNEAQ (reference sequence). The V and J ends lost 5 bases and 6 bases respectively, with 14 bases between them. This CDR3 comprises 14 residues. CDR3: CASSPPPRGNEQFF. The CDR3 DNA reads TGTGCCAGCAGCCCACCCCCTAGAGGCAATGAGCAGTTCTTC.

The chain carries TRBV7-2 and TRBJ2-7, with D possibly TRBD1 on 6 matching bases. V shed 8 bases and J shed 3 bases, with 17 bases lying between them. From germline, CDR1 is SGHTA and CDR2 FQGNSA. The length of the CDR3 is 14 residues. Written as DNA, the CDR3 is TGTGCCAGCGCGGTCCGGGACATAGGCTACGAGCAGTACTTC. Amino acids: CASAVRDIGYEQYF. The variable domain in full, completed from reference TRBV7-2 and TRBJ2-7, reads GAGVSQSPSNKVTEKGKDVELRCDPISGHTALYWYRQSLGQGLEFLIYFQGNSAPDKSGLPSDRFSAERTGGSVSTLTIQRTQQEDSAVYLCASAVRDIGYEQYFGPGTRLTVT.

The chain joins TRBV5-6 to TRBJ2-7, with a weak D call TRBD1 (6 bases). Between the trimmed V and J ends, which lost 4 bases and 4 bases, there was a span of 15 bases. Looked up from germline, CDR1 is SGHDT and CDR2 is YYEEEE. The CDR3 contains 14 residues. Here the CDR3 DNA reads TGTGCCAGCAGCCTTGGGACAACCCTATACGAGCAGTACGTC. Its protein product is CASSLGTTLYEQYV.

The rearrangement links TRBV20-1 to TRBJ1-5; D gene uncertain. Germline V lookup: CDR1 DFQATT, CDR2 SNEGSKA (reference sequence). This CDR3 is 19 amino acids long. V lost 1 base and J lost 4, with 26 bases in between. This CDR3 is CSARATSDSLAAWNQPQHF. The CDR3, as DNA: TGCAGTGCTAGAGCCACGTCGGATAGCCTGGCCGCATGGAATCAGCCCCAGCATTTT.

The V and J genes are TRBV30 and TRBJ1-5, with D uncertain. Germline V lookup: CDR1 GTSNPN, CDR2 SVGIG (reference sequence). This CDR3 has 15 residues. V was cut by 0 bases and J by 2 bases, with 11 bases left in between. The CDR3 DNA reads TGTGCCTGGAGTGTAGAAGGGCTCGGCAATCAGCCCCAGCATTTT. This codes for CAWSVEGLGNQPQHF.

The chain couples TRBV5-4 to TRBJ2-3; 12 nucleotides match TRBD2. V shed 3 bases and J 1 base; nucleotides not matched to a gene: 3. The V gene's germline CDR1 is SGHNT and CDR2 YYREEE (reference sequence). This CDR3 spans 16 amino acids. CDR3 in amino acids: CASSSWTSGGTDTQYF. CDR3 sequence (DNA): TGTGCCAGCAGCTCATGGACTAGCGGGGGCACAGATACGCAGTATTTT. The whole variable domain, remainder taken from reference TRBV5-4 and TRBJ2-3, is ETGVTQSPTHLIKTRGQQVTLRCSSQSGHNTVSWYQQALGQGPQFIFQYYREEENGRGNFPPRFSGLQFPNYSSELNVNALELDDSALYLCASSSWTSGGTDTQYFGPGTRLTVL.

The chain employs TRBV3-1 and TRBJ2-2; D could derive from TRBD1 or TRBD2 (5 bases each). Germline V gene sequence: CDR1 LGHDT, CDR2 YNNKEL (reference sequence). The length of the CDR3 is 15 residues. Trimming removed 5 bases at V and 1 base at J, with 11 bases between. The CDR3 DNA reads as TGTGCCAGCAGCTCCGGGACGGAGAACACCGGGGAGCTGTTTTTT. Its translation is CASSSGTENTGELFF.

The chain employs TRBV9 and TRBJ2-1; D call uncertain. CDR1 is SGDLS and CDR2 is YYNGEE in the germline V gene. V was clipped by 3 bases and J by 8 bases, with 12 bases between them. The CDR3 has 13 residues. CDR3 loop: CASSAQPKDEQFF. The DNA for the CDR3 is TGTGCCAGCAGCGCGCAGCCGAAGGATGAGCAGTTCTTC.

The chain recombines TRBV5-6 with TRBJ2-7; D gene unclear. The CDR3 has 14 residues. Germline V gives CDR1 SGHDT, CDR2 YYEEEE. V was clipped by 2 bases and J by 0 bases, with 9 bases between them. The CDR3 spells CASSFQGSSYEQYV. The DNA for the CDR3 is TGTGCCAGCAGCTTCCAAGGTAGCTCCTACGAGCAGTACGTC.

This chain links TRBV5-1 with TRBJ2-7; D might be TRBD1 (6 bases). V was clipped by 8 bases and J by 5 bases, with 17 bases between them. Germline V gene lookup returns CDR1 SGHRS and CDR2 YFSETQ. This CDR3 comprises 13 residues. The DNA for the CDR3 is TGCGCCAGTGGGCGGGCCAGGGGCGACGAGCAGTACTTC. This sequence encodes CASGRARGDEQYF.

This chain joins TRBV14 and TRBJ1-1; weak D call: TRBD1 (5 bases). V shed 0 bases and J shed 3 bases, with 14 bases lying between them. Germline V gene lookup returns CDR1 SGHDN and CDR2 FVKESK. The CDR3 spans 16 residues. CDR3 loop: CASSQDSETAYTEAFF. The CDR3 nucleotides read TGTGCCAGCAGCCAAGATTCAGAGACAGCCTACACTGAAGCTTTCTTT.

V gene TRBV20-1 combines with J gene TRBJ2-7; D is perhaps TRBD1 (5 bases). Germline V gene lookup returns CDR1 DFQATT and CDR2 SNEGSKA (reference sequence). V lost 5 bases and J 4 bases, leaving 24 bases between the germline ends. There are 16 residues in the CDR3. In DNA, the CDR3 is TGCAGTGCTGAGAGTACAGGATCCGGTGACCTGTACGAGCAGTACTTC. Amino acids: CSAESTGSGDLYEQYF.

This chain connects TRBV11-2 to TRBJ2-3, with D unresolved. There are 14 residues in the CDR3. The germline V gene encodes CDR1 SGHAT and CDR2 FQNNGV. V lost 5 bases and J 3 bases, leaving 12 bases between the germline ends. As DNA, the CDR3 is TGTGCCAGCAGCACCCCCTTCACGACAGATACGCAGTATTTT. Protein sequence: CASSTPFTTDTQYF.

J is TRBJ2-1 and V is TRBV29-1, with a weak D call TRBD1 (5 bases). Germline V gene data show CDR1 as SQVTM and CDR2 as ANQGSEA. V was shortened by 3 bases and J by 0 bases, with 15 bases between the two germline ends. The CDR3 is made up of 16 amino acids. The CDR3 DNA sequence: TGCAGCGTTGACTCTTCGACAGTGAGCTCCTACAATGAGCAGTTCTTC. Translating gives CSVDSSTVSSYNEQFF.

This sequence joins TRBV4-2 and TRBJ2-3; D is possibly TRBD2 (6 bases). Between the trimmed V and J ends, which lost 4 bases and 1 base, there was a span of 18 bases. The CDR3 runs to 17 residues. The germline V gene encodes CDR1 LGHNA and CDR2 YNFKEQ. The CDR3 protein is CASSLTYRGSGTDTQYF. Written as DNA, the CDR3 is TGTGCCAGCAGCCTCACTTATCGGGGGTCTGGCACAGATACGCAGTATTTT.

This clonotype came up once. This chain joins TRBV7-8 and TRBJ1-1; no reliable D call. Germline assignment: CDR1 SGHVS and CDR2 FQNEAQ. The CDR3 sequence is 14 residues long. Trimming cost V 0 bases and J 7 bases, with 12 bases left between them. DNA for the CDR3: TGTGCCAGCAGCTTAGCGCGGGAATATGATGAAGCTTTCTTT. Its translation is CASSLAREYDEAFF.

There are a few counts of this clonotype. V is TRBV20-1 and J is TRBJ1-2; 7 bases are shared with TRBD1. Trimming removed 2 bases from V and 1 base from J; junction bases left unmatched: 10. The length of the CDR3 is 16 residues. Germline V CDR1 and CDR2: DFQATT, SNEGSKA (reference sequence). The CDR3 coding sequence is TGCAGTGCTAGACCTCACTCCGACAGGGATAACTATGGCTACACCTTC. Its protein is CSARPHSDRDNYGYTF.

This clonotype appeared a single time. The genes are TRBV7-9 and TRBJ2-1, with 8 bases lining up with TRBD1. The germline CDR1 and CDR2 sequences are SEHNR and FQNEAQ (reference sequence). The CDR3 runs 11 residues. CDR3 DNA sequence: TGTGACAGTCAGGGGGCGGGTGAGCAGTTCTTC. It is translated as CDSQGAGEQFF.

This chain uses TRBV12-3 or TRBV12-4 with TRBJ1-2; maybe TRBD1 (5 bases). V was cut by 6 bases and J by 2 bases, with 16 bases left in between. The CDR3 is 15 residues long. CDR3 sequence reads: CASRGTGHPNYGYTF. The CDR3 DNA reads TGTGCCAGCAGGGGGACCGGACACCCGAACTATGGCTACACCTTC.

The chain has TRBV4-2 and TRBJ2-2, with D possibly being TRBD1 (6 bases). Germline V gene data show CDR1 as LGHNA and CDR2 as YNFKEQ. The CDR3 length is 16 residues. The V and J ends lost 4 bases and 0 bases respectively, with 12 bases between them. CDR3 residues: CASSLFGTSNTGELFF. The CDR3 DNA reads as TGTGCCAGCAGCCTCTTTGGGACATCGAACACCGGGGAGCTGTTTTTT.

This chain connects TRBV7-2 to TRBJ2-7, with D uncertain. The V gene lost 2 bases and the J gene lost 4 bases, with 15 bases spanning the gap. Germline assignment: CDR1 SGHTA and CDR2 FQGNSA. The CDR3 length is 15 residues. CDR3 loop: CASSLNTDSRYEQYF. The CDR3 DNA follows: TGTGCCAGCAGCTTAAATACGGATTCCCGATACGAGCAGTACTTC.

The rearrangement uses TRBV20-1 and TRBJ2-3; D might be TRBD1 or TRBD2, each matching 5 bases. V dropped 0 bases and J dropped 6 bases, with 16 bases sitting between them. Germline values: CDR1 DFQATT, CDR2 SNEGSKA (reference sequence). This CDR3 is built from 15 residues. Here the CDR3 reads CSAREWDGQSDTQYF. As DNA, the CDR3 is TGCAGTGCTAGAGAGTGGGACGGGCAGTCGGATACGCAGTATTTT.

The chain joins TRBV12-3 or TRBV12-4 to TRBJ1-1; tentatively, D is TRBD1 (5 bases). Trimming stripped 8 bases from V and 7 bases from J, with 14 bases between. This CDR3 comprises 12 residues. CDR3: CASGPGAIEAFF. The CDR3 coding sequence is TGTGCCAGCGGGCCCGGGGCAATTGAAGCTTTCTTT.

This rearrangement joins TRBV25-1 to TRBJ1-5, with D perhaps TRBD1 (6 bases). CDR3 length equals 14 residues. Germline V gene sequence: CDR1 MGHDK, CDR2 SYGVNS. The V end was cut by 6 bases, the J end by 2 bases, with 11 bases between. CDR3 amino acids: CASSRGAGNQPQHF. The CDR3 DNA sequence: TGTGCCAGCAGCAGGGGAGCCGGCAATCAGCCCCAGCATTTT.

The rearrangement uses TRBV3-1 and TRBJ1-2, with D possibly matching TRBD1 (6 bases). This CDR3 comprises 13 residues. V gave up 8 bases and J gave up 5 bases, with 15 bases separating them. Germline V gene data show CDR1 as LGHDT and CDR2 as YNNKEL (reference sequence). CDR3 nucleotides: TGTGCCAGCGGACCCGGGACAAGTTATGGCTACACCTTC. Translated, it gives CASGPGTSYGYTF.